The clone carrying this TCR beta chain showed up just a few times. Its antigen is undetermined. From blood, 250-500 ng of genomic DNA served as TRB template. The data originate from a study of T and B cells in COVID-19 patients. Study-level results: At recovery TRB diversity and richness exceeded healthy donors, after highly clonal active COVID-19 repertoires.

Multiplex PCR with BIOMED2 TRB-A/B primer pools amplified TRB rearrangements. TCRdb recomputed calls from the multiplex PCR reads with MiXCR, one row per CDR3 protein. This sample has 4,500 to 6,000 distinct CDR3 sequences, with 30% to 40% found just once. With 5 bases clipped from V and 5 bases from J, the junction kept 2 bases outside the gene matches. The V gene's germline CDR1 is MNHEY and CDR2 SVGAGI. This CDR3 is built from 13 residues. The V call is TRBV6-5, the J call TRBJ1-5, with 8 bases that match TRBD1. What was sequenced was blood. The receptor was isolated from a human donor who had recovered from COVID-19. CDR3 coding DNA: TGTGCCAGCAGTAGGACAGGGTATCAGCCCCAGCATTTT. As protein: CASSRTGYQPQHF.